This TCR beta chain was sequenced for a study of OX40 agonist ivuxolimab in advanced cancers. Background for the entire study: Ivuxolimab, which targeted the costimulatory receptor OX40 (CD134), was an agonistic, fully human IgG2 monoclonal antibody. Intravenous ivuxolimab was administered to patients every 2 weeks at six dose levels: 0.01, 0.1, 0.3, 1.5, 3 and 10 mg/kg. Of the approximately 54 patients in dose escalation, around 19 had hepatocellular carcinoma, roughly 15 had melanoma, 9 had renal cell carcinoma and 9 had head and neck cancer. In the dose-escalation cohort, 70% to 85% of patients were male, and the mean age was 60 years with a range of about 20 to 90. Patients were allowed to have had prior anti-PD-1, anti-PD-L1 or anti-CTLA-4 therapy, and 40% of the dose-escalation patients had been treated with checkpoint inhibitors. Partial responses occurred in three dose-escalation patients, of whom one had hepatocellular carcinoma and two had cutaneous melanoma. Peripheral TCRbeta sequencing was intended to test whether TCR sequence diversity was altered and clonal T-cell expansion was caused by ivuxolimab. The paper describes the monotherapy dose-escalation part (N ≈ 49 patients) of the phase I trial of ivuxolimab. What the research found in general, with its limitations: Clonal expansion of both CD4+ and CD8+ blood T cells was observed from baseline to week 6 at doses 0.1 to 3.0 mg/kg. Which antigens the clonally expanded peripheral T cells were specific for was not determined. In the 0.1-3.0 mg/kg groups, partial responders were among the patients with the lowest normalized peripheral clonal expansion, particularly in CD8+ T cells. Low levels of normalized T-cell clonal expansion were also seen in some patients who did not respond. After ivuxolimab, CD8+ T cells had more expanded clones than CD4+ T cells on average.

Genomic DNA was extracted from sorted cells for sequencing of the TCRbeta CDR3 region. The immunoSEQ Assay was used to sequence the TCRbeta CDR3 regions. The source is immuneACCESS, and TCRdb retained only in-frame sequences with V and J called. Part of the clones is not carried over; for the studies checked, unresolved V genes explain less than half of this, and the remainder is unexplained. This sample comprises 79,000 or so clones, 91% of them detected only once. The top ten constitute around 1.5% of the sample. A word on this clone: The antigen it recognizes is unknown. It has no much larger one-base neighbor in the sample; base qualities were not kept.

The CDR1 and CDR2 encoded by the germline V gene are KGHSH and LQKENI. Inclusive of the bounding cysteine and phenylalanine, the CDR3 is 13 residues long. This entry keeps only the CDR3 DNA: 39 bases, framed from base 1. V gives up 4 bases and J gives up 7 bases, and the segment between their germline ends measures 11 bases. Patients with autoimmune disease history or receiving systemic immunosuppression were excluded from the trial. Peripheral blood for TCR sequencing was drawn from every dose cohort at baseline, at cycle 4 day 1 and at cycle 7 day 1. The samples were taken from a phase I, first-in-human, multicenter, open-label dose-escalation trial of ivuxolimab. The trial enrolled adults with locally advanced or metastatic head and neck squamous cell, hepatocellular, melanoma or renal cell carcinoma. CD4+ and CD8+ T cells were sorted separately from peripheral blood before TCR sequencing.

The rearranged segments are TRBV18 and TRBJ2-1, with the D gene possibly TRBD1 or TRBD2, each one fitting 5 bases. The sequencing used CD4+ or CD8+ T cells sorted from blood, collected in a trial of the OX40 agonist ivuxolimab. The sequence came from an adult with an advanced solid tumor such as melanoma, head and neck, liver or kidney cancer. CDR3 reads: CASSQGTANEQFF. The DNA sequence is TGTGCCAGCTCACAAGGGACCGCAAATGAGCAGTTCTTC.